A selection of T cell receptor beta chains follows, all from one sample in a study of T cells in Graves' hyperthyroidism and ophthalmopathy. MiXCR, run by TCRdb on the multiplex PCR reads, gives a single entry per CDR3 protein. The sample holds a few hundred thousand distinct CDR3 sequences, approximately 23% seen once. The sample was blood. These receptor sequences come from a woman aged 70-85 years with Graves' ophthalmopathy. The CDR3 runs from the conserved cysteine through the conserved F or W. Fields, in order: V gene, clone size, D gene, J gene, CDR3 DNA, CDR3 protein. A D gene is named only where the DNA matches it firmly. Only part of the rows carry a size: once, few, many, or a class if the clone is expanded.

TRBV28	many	.	TRBJ1-5	TGTGCCAGCAGTACAACAGTTAGCAATCAGCCCCAGCATTTT	CASSTTVSNQPQHF
TRBV5-1	few	.	TRBJ1-3	TGCGCCAGCAGCTTGGATGGGGTCGGAAACACCATATATTTT	CASSLDGVGNTIYF
TRBV7-8	many	.	TRBJ1-2	TGTGCCAGCAGCGCCATCATGGGCGCTAACTATGGCTACACCTTC	CASSAIMGANYGYTF
TRBV15	.	.	TRBJ1-6	TGTGCCACCAGCAGGTTCCCGGGACCCAGCTCCTATAATTCACCCCTCCACTTT	CATSRFPGPSSYNSPLHF
TRBV30	few	.	TRBJ2-7	TGTGCCTGGAGGCGCCAGGGGAACTACGAGCAGTACTTC	CAWRRQGNYEQYF
TRBV3-1	many	.	TRBJ2-1	TGTGCCAGCAGCCACTACTACAATGAGCAGTTCTTC	CASSHYYNEQFF
TRBV7-7	.	TRBD1	TRBJ2-1	TGTGCTAGCAGCCACGGTTCCGGGACAGGCTCCTACAATGAGCAGTTCTTC	CASSHGSGTGSYNEQFF
TRBV6-2/TRBV6-3	once	.	TRBJ2-1	TGTGCCAGCACTTTGAACCGTTATGAGCAGTTCTTC	CASTLNRYEQFF
TRBV30	many	.	TRBJ2-2	TGTGCCTGGAGTGTACTCGGGGAGCTGTTTTTT	CAWSVLGELFF
TRBV6-5	many	.	TRBJ1-2	TGTGCCAGCAGTTACTCCGCTCCGGGGAGTAGCGGCTACACCTTC	CASSYSAPGSSGYTF
TRBV2	.	TRBD1	TRBJ1-2	TGTGCCAGCAGTGAAGGCTGGACAGGGGGCGCCCCGAACTATGGCTACACCTTC	CASSEGWTGGAPNYGYTF
TRBV6-6	few	.	TRBJ2-7	TGTGCCAGCAGTTACGACGGGACGGCGGGCTACGAGCAGTACTTC	CASSYDGTAGYEQYF
TRBV20-1	.	TRBD2	TRBJ2-7	TGCAGTGCAGCGAGGTATAGCGGGAGGGCCGCCGAGCAGTACTTC	CSAARYSGRAAEQYF
TRBV28	.	.	TRBJ1-3	TGTGCCAGCAGTTTCAGGACCGGGGTGGGAAACACCATATATTTT	CASSFRTGVGNTIYF
TRBV2	.	.	TRBJ1-2	TGTGCCTACGAGGGAGCCCGAAGCTATGGCTACACCTTC	CAYEGARSYGYTF
TRBV30	few	.	TRBJ1-4	TGTGCCTGGAGTGTTCCAAGGCAGGGCGGTGAAAAACTGTTTTTT	CAWSVPRQGGEKLFF
TRBV20-1	few	TRBD1	TRBJ2-7	TGCAGTGCTCAAGACAGGGCCGGCTCCTACGAGCAGTACTTC	CSAQDRAGSYEQYF
TRBV6-2/TRBV6-3	once	.	TRBJ2-6	TGTGCCAGTCTCGGAAGCTCTGGGGCCAACGTCCTGACTTTC	CASLGSSGANVLTF
TRBV6-1	.	.	TRBJ1-5	TGTGCCAGCAGTTTCAGCAGAGGGGACGGACAGCCCCAGCATTTT	CASSFSRGDGQPQHF
TRBV27	.	.	TRBJ2-2	TGTGCCAGCAGTTTATATGACTCCCCTCGGAACACCGGGGAGCTGTTTTTT	CASSLYDSPRNTGELFF
TRBV20-1	few	.	TRBJ2-7	TGCAGTGCGGGGAGGCAGGCAGCCTGGACCTACGAGCAGTACTTC	CSAGRQAAWTYEQYF
TRBV4-1	.	TRBD1	TRBJ2-1	TGCGCCAGCAGCCAAGATCAACAGGGGATCAAAAATGAGCAGTTCTTC	CASSQDQQGIKNEQFF
TRBV12-3/TRBV12-4	many	.	TRBJ2-1	TGTGCCAGCAGCCCCGGTGGGTCCATCAAGCAGTTCTTC	CASSPGGSIKQFF
TRBV10-1	once	.	TRBJ2-3	TGCGCCAGCAGTGAGAAGGACAGCCCCACAGATACGCAGTATTTT	CASSEKDSPTDTQYF
TRBV5-8	.	.	TRBJ2-3	TGTGCCAGCAGCTTGGCCTCAGGCTGGGAAGATACGCAGTATTTT	CASSLASGWEDTQYF
TRBV30	few	TRBD1	TRBJ1-5	TGTGCCCCCCCCCTCTCCCCAGGGGGCGGGGGGTATCAGCCCCAGCATTTT	CAPPLSPGGGGYQPQHF
TRBV10-1	few	TRBD2	TRBJ2-7	TGCGCCAGCAGTGACCCCGGGACTAGCCCCTACGAGCAGTACTTC	CASSDPGTSPYEQYF
TRBV19	.	.	TRBJ1-6	TGTGCCAGTAGTTTCGACATCCGGAATTCACCCCTCCACTTT	CASSFDIRNSPLHF
TRBV25-1	few	.	TRBJ2-3	TGTGCCAGCAGTGGCCGGGGGGCCACAGATACGCAGTATTTT	CASSGRGATDTQYF
TRBV28	many	TRBD2	TRBJ2-7	TGTGCCAGCAGTTGGGCCGGACTAGCGGGAGACGAGCAGTACTTC	CASSWAGLAGDEQYF
TRBV6-1	few	.	TRBJ2-5	TGTGCCAGCAGTAAACTACAGGGGGGGCAAGAGACCCAGTACTTC	CASSKLQGGQETQYF
TRBV12-3/TRBV12-4	many	TRBD2	TRBJ2-1	TGTGCCAGCAGCTTAGGAGGCGGGGGTGAGCAGTTCTTC	CASSLGGGGEQFF
TRBV11-2	few	.	TRBJ2-7	TGTGCCAGCAGCAAAGATACGGGGGTTAGCTCCTACGAGCAGTACTTC	CASSKDTGVSSYEQYF